The source of this T cell receptor (beta chain) is a study of radiotherapy plus CTLA-4 blockade in lung cancer. CDR3 length: 15 residues. The germline CDR1 and CDR2 sequences are SGDLS and YYNGEE. V lost 4 bases, J lost 4 bases, and 4 bases stayed unmatched. This clone was recorded only once. Generated by immunoSEQ multiplex PCR, the TCRdb table keeps only in-frame clones and is missing some. The table has roughly 88,000 clones, around four fifths seen once. The chain couples TRBV9 to TRBJ2-7, with 14 bases identical to TRBD2. The source of this sequence is a human donor with non-small cell lung cancer who had stable disease on radiotherapy plus ipilimumab. Source: peripheral blood, taken from a patient treated with radiotherapy plus ipilimumab. The CDR3: CASSLGTSGGYEQYF. The CDR3 DNA reads as TGTGCCAGCAGCCTTGGGACTAGCGGGGGATACGAGCAGTACTTC. The full variable domain, in which reference TRBV9 and TRBJ2-7 provide the parts outside the CDR3, is DSGVTQTPKHLITATGQRVTLRCSPRSGDLSVYWYQQSLDQGLQFLIQYYNGEERAKGNILERFSAQQFPDLHSELNLSSLELGDSALYFCASSLGTSGGYEQYFGPGTRLTVT.